The 17 T cell receptor beta chains in this list originate from one sample, sequenced in a study of beta chain features in type 1 diabetes. These receptors have no known antigen. All of the isolated RNA was reverse transcribed, so expressed TCRB transcripts were sequenced. The method was immunoSEQ multiplex PCR; TCRdb's version includes in-frame clones alone and lacks a portion of them. The sample lists 120,000 or so clones, roughly a sixth seen once, with around 2.5% in the top ten. Points from the study as a whole: Moderate yet significant TCRB CDR3 shortening was seen in Type 1 diabetes patients in all four CD4+ subsets.

The sample was central memory CD4+ T cells from blood. The receptors were sampled from a man aged 18 to 29 with type 1 diabetes.

This clone has just a few counts. The CDR3: CASSQESQASYGYTF. The CDR3 region has the DNA TGCGCCAGCAGCCAAGAATCGCAGGCCAGCTATGGCTACACCTTC. J is TRBJ1-2 and V is TRBV4-3; D gene uncertain. This CDR3 contains 15 residues. V lost 0 bases to trimming and J lost 4 bases, with 12 bases between them. CDR1 LGHNA and CDR2 YSLEER come from the germline V gene.

The J gene is TRBJ1-2, the V gene TRBV9; D is ambiguous. V lost 7 bases, J lost 8 bases, and 12 bases lay in between. Germline loops: CDR1 SGDLS, CDR2 YYNGEE. This CDR3 has 11 amino acids. In DNA form, the CDR3 reads TGTGCCAGCCGTCGCAATAAGGGCTACACCTTC. This encodes CASRRNKGYTF.

J is TRBJ2-3 and V is TRBV29-1; 8 bases align to TRBD1. This CDR3 has 15 residues. Germline V gene lookup returns CDR1 SQVTM and CDR2 ANQGSEA. The junction had 8 bases not matched to a gene; V was cut back by 6 bases and J by 0 bases. The CDR3: CSVGTGITSTDTQYF. The CDR3 nucleotides are TGCAGCGTAGGGACAGGAATAACTAGCACAGATACGCAGTATTTT.

This clone was counted only a few times. The chain uses TRBV14 and TRBJ2-1, with D possibly TRBD1 on 5 matching bases. The V gene lost 4 bases and the J gene lost 6 bases, with 10 bases spanning the gap. The CDR3 consists of 13 residues. In germline, CDR1 is SGHDN, CDR2 FVKESK. This CDR3 is CASSPGSLNEQFF. The CDR3 bases are TGTGCCAGCAGCCCAGGGTCTCTCAATGAGCAGTTCTTC.

The chain recombines TRBV9 with TRBJ1-6; 7 bases fit TRBD1. The CDR3 spans 15 residues. J was trimmed by 7 bases and V by 0 bases; bases with no gene match: 4. Germline V lookup: CDR1 SGDLS, CDR2 YYNGEE. The CDR3 spells CASSVGQGGNSPLHF. The CDR3 DNA follows: TGTGCCAGCAGCGTAGGACAGGGAGGGAATTCACCCCTCCACTTT. The full variable domain, its missing parts supplied by reference TRBV9 and TRBJ1-6, is DSGVTQTPKHLITATGQRVTLRCSPRSGDLSVYWYQQSLDQGLQFLIQYYNGEERAKGNILERFSAQQFPDLHSELNLSSLELGDSALYFCASSVGQGGNSPLHFGNGTRLTVT.

This clone was seen more than once but under ten times. The chain employs TRBV27 and TRBJ2-5; D is unclear. The CDR3 covers 13 residues. CDR1 and CDR2 from the germline V gene are MNHEY and SMNVEV (reference sequence). The V and J ends lost 2 bases and 4 bases respectively, with 8 bases between them. CDR3: CASSLREAETQYF. CDR3 nucleotides: TGTGCCAGCAGTTTACGAGAGGCAGAGACCCAGTACTTC.

The gene calls are TRBV27 and TRBJ2-3; D possibly corresponds to TRBD1 (5 bases). The CDR3 has 15 residues. Germline-derived CDR1 and CDR2 are MNHEY and SMNVEV (reference sequence). V dropped 4 bases and J dropped 4 bases, with 15 bases sitting between them. The DNA for the CDR3 is TGTGCCAGCAGTTCAAGGGGCGGATTTCCAGATACGCAGTATTTT. Its translation is CASSSRGGFPDTQYF.

The V call is TRBV7-9, the J call TRBJ2-5; 7 bases line up with TRBD1. The CDR3 runs to 15 residues. V gave up 5 bases and J gave up 4 bases; unmatched junction bases: 10. Germline V gene sequence: CDR1 SEHNR, CDR2 FQNEAQ (reference sequence). Here the CDR3 reads CASSPPYRGGETQYF. The CDR3 DNA reads TGTGCCAGCAGCCCACCATACAGGGGTGGAGAGACCCAGTACTTC.

The rearrangement links TRBV11-3 to TRBJ2-3; D unresolved. Trimming removed 2 bases at V and 1 base at J, with 4 bases between. Germline V lookup: CDR1 SGHNT, CDR2 YENEEA. The CDR3 contains 13 residues. CDR3 nucleotides: TGTGCCAGCAGCTTAATCGGCACAGATACGCAGTATTTT. It encodes CASSLIGTDTQYF. Looking up the rest from reference TRBV11-3 and TRBJ2-3 gives the full variable domain: EAGVVQSPRYKIIEKKQPVAFWCNPISGHNTLYWYLQNLGQGPELLIRYENEEAVDDSQLPKDRFSAERLKGVDSTLKIQPAELGDSAVYLCASSLIGTDTQYFGPGTRLTVL.

This clone has more than one count but fewer than ten. A far larger clone is only one base removed, so a read error is likely. V and J are TRBV14 and TRBJ2-3; D gene uncertain. Germline values: CDR1 SGHDN, CDR2 FVKESK. CDR3 length: 14 residues. V lost 0 bases and J lost 10, with 14 bases in between. The CDR3 nucleotides read TGTGCCAGCAGCCAAGAAACGACCATCGAACCGCAGTATTTT. This gives the protein CASSQETTIEPQYF.

In its sample, this clone was seen many times. The sample has other DNA sequences that encode this CDR3 too. The chain recombines TRBV11-2 with TRBJ2-2, with a possible D match to TRBD1 (8 bases). The V gene's germline CDR1 is SGHAT and CDR2 FQNNGV. The V end lost 0 bases, the J end lost 7 bases, and 18 bases lay between the germline ends. The CDR3 sequence is 17 residues long. CDR3 sequence (DNA): TGTGCCAGCAGCTTAGATCGTCCGCGGGGGACAGGCGGGGAGCTGTTTTTT. This translates into CASSLDRPRGTGGELFF. Variable domain in full (rest from reference TRBV11-2 and TRBJ2-2): EAGVAQSPRYKIIEKRQSVAFWCNPISGHATLYWYQQILGQGPKLLIQFQNNGVVDDSQLPKDRFSAERLKGVDSTLKIQPAKLEDSAVYLCASSLDRPRGTGGELFFGEGSRLTVL.

The CDR3 is CASSERGMEEAFF. CDR3 DNA: TGTGCCAGCAGTGAACGGGGGATGGAAGAAGCTTTCTTT. The genes are TRBV6-1 and TRBJ1-1; maybe TRBD1 (5 bases). CDR3 length: 13 amino acids. Germline assignment: CDR1 MNHNS and CDR2 SASEGT. Trimming shortened V by 2 bases and J by 8 bases, and 12 bases separated the two germline ends.

This clone was counted between two and nine times. The rearrangement links TRBV4-1 to TRBJ2-5, with D hard to call. Trimming took 4 bases from V and 4 from J, leaving 16 bases between them. Germline V gene data show CDR1 as MGHRA and CDR2 as YSYEKL. The CDR3 is 15 residues long. The CDR3 spells CASSPGRSTGETQYF. The CDR3 DNA reads TGCGCCAGCAGCCCCGGGCGATCTACGGGAGAGACCCAGTACTTC.

This clone was recorded a few times. The chain links TRBV29-1 to TRBJ1-2; D ambiguous. This CDR3 is 14 amino acids long. V lost 7 bases and J 5 bases, leaving 20 bases between the germline ends. CDR1 is SQVTM and CDR2 is ANQGSEA in the germline V gene. CDR3 region: CSAEGRGREYGYTF. In nucleotides, the CDR3 is TGCAGCGCCGAAGGTCGTGGTAGGGAATATGGCTACACCTTC.

The rearrangement links TRBV7-9 to TRBJ2-1, with 8 bases that match TRBD2. Germline CDR1 is SEHNR and CDR2 is FQNEAQ (reference sequence). The CDR3 contains 17 residues. After removal of 5 bases from V and 7 bases from J, the junction contained 16 bases not matched to a gene. CDR3 nucleotides: TGTGCCAGCAGCGCCCGGATGGGACTAGTGCTCTCGAATGAGCAGTTCTTC. It specifies CASSARMGLVLSNEQFF.

The chain recombines TRBV18 with TRBJ2-7; a possible D gene is TRBD2 (5 bases). CDR1 is KGHSH, CDR2 LQKENI, per germline. This CDR3 has 15 amino acids. Trimming took 3 bases from V and 2 from J, leaving 14 bases between them. The CDR3 coding sequence is TGTGCCAGCTCACCCCCGGAGCGGTTCCCCTACGAGCAGTACTTC. Translating gives CASSPPERFPYEQYF.

This clone was counted between two and nine times. In the same sample, other DNA sequences code for this CDR3. The chain carries TRBV18 and TRBJ2-7; TRBD1 is a possible D gene (5 bases). The CDR3 contains 13 residues. CDR1 is KGHSH and CDR2 is LQKENI in the germline V gene. V lost 3 bases and J 2 bases, leaving 8 bases between the germline ends. CDR3 bases: TGTGCCAGCTCACCTCAGGGAACCTACGAGCAGTACTTC. It encodes CASSPQGTYEQYF. The variable domain in full, completed from reference TRBV18 and TRBJ2-7, reads NAGVMQNPRHLVRRRGQEARLRCSPMKGHSHVYWYRQLPEEGLKFMVYLQKENIIDESGMPKERFSAEFPKEGPSILRIQQVVRGDSAAYFCASSPQGTYEQYFGPGTRLTVT.